The rows below give T cell receptor beta chains drawn from one sample of a study of shared clonotypes between healthy human individuals. This table comes from immunoSEQ multiplex PCR, and its TCRdb copy is limited to in-frame clones, with some not included. This table has 2 million to 3 million clones, around 90% appearing once. The material sequenced was naive CD4+ T cells sorted from blood. Every receptor here comes from a man between 18 and 35 years old in good health. CDR3s include the opening cysteine and the closing phenylalanine or tryptophan. The D gene is left open where the match is weak. Clone size is shown for a subset of rows, as once, few, many or a class of expanded clone.

CDR3 length	D gene	J gene	clone size	V gene	CDR3 protein	CDR3 DNA
15	NA	TRBJ1-5	NA	TRBV2	CASSEGSIQDQPQHF	TGTGCCAGCAGTGAAGGCTCGATCCAGGATCAGCCCCAGCATTTT
15	TRBD1	TRBJ1-2	NA	TRBV6-1	CASSGIRGQENGYTF	TGTGCCAGCAGTGGGATTAGGGGACAGGAGAATGGCTACACCTTC
18	TRBD1	TRBJ1-5	NA	TRBV19	CASSRYSDRGPLSQPQHF	TGTGCCAGTAGCCGTTACTCGGACAGGGGGCCCCTAAGTCAGCCCCAGCATTTT
13	NA	TRBJ2-3	NA	TRBV11-2	CASSYENTDTQYF	TGTGCCAGCAGCTACGAGAATACAGATACGCAGTATTTT
16	NA	TRBJ1-2	NA	TRBV6-6	CASSGISQGANYGYTF	TGTGCCAGCAGTGGGATTTCACAGGGCGCTAACTATGGCTACACCTTC
16	NA	TRBJ1-6	NA	TRBV4-1	CASSQDETSSMSPLHF	TGCGCCAGCAGCCAAGATGAGACCAGCTCGATGTCACCCCTCCACTTT
13	NA	TRBJ1-5	NA	TRBV25-1	CASSDSSNQPQHF	TGTGCCAGCAGTGACAGTAGCAATCAGCCCCAGCATTTT
14	TRBD2	TRBJ2-7	NA	TRBV11-3	CASSSGRGSDEQYF	TGTGCCAGCTCGAGCGGGAGGGGATCGGACGAGCAGTACTTC
13	NA	TRBJ1-5	NA	TRBV6-5	CASSRGQNQPQHF	TGTGCCAGCAGTAGAGGACAGAATCAGCCCCAGCATTTT
14	NA	TRBJ2-3	NA	TRBV7-7	CASSLEASTDTQYF	TGTGCTAGCAGCTTAGAGGCTAGCACAGATACGCAGTATTTT
14	NA	TRBJ2-2	NA	TRBV6-1	CASSELPNTGELFF	TGTGCCAGCAGTGAACTGCCCAACACCGGGGAGCTGTTTTTT
14	NA	TRBJ1-1	NA	TRBV6-5	CASSIPGANTEAFF	TGTGCCAGCAGTATCCCGGGGGCGAACACTGAAGCTTTCTTT
16	TRBD2	TRBJ2-7	NA	TRBV10-3	CAIRGVETSGKREQYF	TGTGCCATCAGGGGGGTGGAGACTAGCGGGAAGCGCGAGCAGTACTTC
14	NA	TRBJ1-2	NA	TRBV5-6	CASSLRTVSYGYTF	TGTGCCAGCAGCTTGAGGACAGTGTCCTATGGCTACACCTTC
13	NA	TRBJ1-1	NA	TRBV7-2	CASSLMGGTEAFF	TGTGCCAGCAGCTTAATGGGGGGCACTGAAGCTTTCTTT
14	TRBD1	TRBJ1-1	NA	TRBV6-6	CASRSGQVNTEAFF	TGTGCCAGCAGGAGCGGACAGGTGAACACTGAAGCTTTCTTT
14	NA	TRBJ1-5	NA	TRBV10-3	CAISESGPHQPQHF	TGTGCCATCAGTGAGTCTGGGCCGCATCAGCCCCAGCATTTT
13	NA	TRBJ2-5	NA	TRBV7-9	CASSLGLKETQYF	TGTGCCAGCAGCTTAGGACTAAAAGAGACCCAGTACTTC
15	TRBD2	TRBJ2-3	NA	TRBV28	CASRGSGGSTDTQYF	TGTGCCAGCAGGGGTAGCGGGGGGTCCACAGATACGCAGTATTTT
18	NA	TRBJ2-5	NA	TRBV10-1	CASSESKGGTIMEETQYF	TGCGCCAGCAGTGAGTCGAAAGGGGGGACGATCATGGAAGAGACCCAGTACTTC
14	NA	TRBJ1-5	NA	TRBV6-5	CASSAGTPNQPQHF	TGTGCCAGCAGTGCCGGGACACCCAATCAGCCCCAGCATTTT
19	NA	TRBJ1-6	NA	TRBV19	CASSMLRADPSSYNSPLHF	TGTGCCAGTAGTATGCTCCGGGCGGATCCTAGCTCCTATAATTCACCCCTCCACTTT
14	NA	TRBJ2-2	NA	TRBV7-3	CASSLMSYTGELFF	TGTGCCAGCAGCTTAATGAGTTATACCGGGGAGCTGTTTTTT
16	TRBD2	TRBJ2-7	NA	TRBV19	CASSITSGSGAYEQYF	TGTGCCAGTAGTATTACTAGCGGGAGTGGCGCCTACGAGCAGTACTTC
15	TRBD1	TRBJ1-3	NA	TRBV28	CASSGTGTVGNTIYF	TGTGCCAGCAGTGGAACCGGGACAGTCGGAAACACCATATATTTT
13	TRBD2	TRBJ2-5	NA	TRBV10-3	CAISAGTRETQYF	TGTGCCATCAGCGCCGGGACTAGGGAGACCCAGTACTTC
14	NA	TRBJ2-7	NA	TRBV7-2	CASSLSSLPYEQYF	TGTGCCAGCAGCTTAAGTAGCCTACCCTACGAGCAGTACTTC
14	NA	TRBJ1-4	NA	TRBV6-6	CASRPGVKREKLFF	TGTGCCAGCAGGCCAGGGGTGAAGCGAGAAAAACTGTTTTTT
15	NA	TRBJ2-1	NA	TRBV19	CASSTYRAAVNEQFF	TGTGCCAGTAGTACATACCGGGCCGCCGTCAATGAGCAGTTCTTC
16	NA	TRBJ2-7	NA	TRBV2	CASSGYRGGTSYEQYF	TGTGCCAGCAGTGGGTATCGAGGCGGGACCTCCTACGAGCAGTACTTC
13	NA	TRBJ1-5	NA	TRBV6-6	CASSYDGNQPQHF	TGTGCCAGCAGTTATGACGGGAATCAGCCCCAGCATTTT
16	TRBD2	TRBJ2-2	NA	TRBV11-2	CASSLGGSKNTGELFF	TGTGCCAGCAGCTTAGGCGGGAGCAAGAACACCGGGGAGCTGTTTTTT
11	NA	TRBJ1-4	NA	TRBV7-9	CASGVGEKLFF	TGTGCCAGCGGGGTTGGTGAAAAACTGTTTTTT
16	TRBD1	TRBJ2-7	NA	TRBV28	CASSLGDRLSSYEQYF	TGTGCCAGCAGTTTAGGGGACAGGTTAAGCTCCTACGAGCAGTACTTC
14	NA	TRBJ1-3	NA	TRBV6-1	CASSDGRSGNTIYF	TGTGCCAGCAGTGACGGAAGGTCTGGAAACACCATATATTTT
11	NA	TRBJ1-5	NA	TRBV28	CASSFGQPQHF	TGTGCCAGCAGTTTTGGGCAGCCCCAGCATTTT
13	NA	TRBJ1-2	NA	TRBV6-5	CASRPEVHYGYTF	TGTGCCAGCAGGCCCGAGGTGCACTATGGCTACACCTTC
12	NA	TRBJ1-6	few	TRBV2	CASGQLDSPLHF	TGTGCCAGTGGACAGCTCGATTCACCCCTCCACTTT
16	TRBD1	TRBJ1-5	NA	TRBV28	CASSLGRQGGDQPQHF	TGTGCCAGCAGTTTAGGGCGACAGGGAGGGGATCAGCCCCAGCATTTT
14	NA	TRBJ2-7	NA	TRBV28	CASGPGQGTYEQYF	TGTGCCAGTGGGCCGGGACAAGGGACGTACGAGCAGTACTTC
13	NA	TRBJ1-5	NA	TRBV5-1	CASRRDVGQPQHF	TGCGCCAGCAGAAGGGACGTCGGTCAGCCCCAGCATTTT